A selection of T cell receptor beta chains follows, all from one sample in a study of Graves' ophthalmopathy and Graves' hyperthyroidism. TCRdb called the multiplex PCR reads again in MiXCR, with one record for every CDR3 protein. The sample shows 620,000 or so distinct CDR3 sequences, 22% of them seen only once. Sample: peripheral blood. The receptor source for this set is a woman aged 18-29 years with stable Graves' hyperthyroidism. Some clones in this sample may be carry-over from other donors' samples. Both conserved end residues are trimmed from each CDR3.

TRBV6-5,TRBJ2-7,ASNRENYEQY
TRBV12-3/TRBV12-4,TRBJ1-2,ASSSGQAAADGYT
TRBV28,TRBJ1-5,ASSLTDWDQPQH
TRBV15,TRBJ1-5,ATSRDSYVGQPQH
TRBV28,TRBJ1-5,ASRNRYHNQPQH
TRBV28,TRBJ2-7,ASSPQSGAYEQY
TRBV27,TRBJ1-2,ASSFTSSRLANYGYT
TRBV29-1,TRBJ2-7,SVGTQYSSYEQY
TRBV20-1,TRBJ1-5,SAKWGGAQH
TRBV6-2/TRBV6-3,TRBJ2-1,ASSYSAGFYNEQF
TRBV20-1,TRBJ1-5,SAIVGQGAWQPQH
TRBV12-3/TRBV12-4,TRBJ2-4,ASTQGDIQY
TRBV12-3/TRBV12-4,TRBJ2-5,ASSPPTRIGTQY
TRBV2,TRBJ2-7,ASIESGSSYEQY
TRBV5-1,TRBJ1-5,ASSPKGGDGQPQH
TRBV28,TRBJ2-7,ASSSGTVREQY
TRBV18,TRBJ1-1,ASSPDRHGGPEAF
TRBV19,TRBJ1-1,ASTQTGSYTEAF
TRBV7-3,TRBJ1-1,ASSRWENTEAF
TRBV30,TRBJ1-6,AWRSRDTYNSPLH
TRBV15,TRBJ1-5,ATSSPARGNQPQH
TRBV28,TRBJ2-6,ASSFAGSGANVLT
TRBV6-2/TRBV6-3,TRBJ2-5,ASSYETQY
TRBV28,TRBJ1-6,ASSWDPNYNSPLH
TRBV11-1,TRBJ2-2,ASSFLAGASTGELF